This is a list of T cell receptor beta chains from one sample in a study of T cell responses to AZD1222 COVID-19 vaccine. This table comes from immunoSEQ multiplex PCR, and its TCRdb copy is limited to in-frame clones, with some not included. The sample lists about 66,000 clones, roughly 87% seen once, with 15% to 20% in the top ten. The sample consisted of peripheral blood, taken on day 0 of AZD1222 vaccination. These receptors came from an adult in good health. CDR3s include the opening cysteine and the closing phenylalanine or tryptophan. Each record gives: V gene, clone size, D gene, J gene, CDR3 protein, CDR3 DNA. D genes are given only for firm matches. The listing skips clone size in some rows; elsewhere it reads once, few, many or a size class.

TRBV3-1/TRBV3-2	-	-	TRBJ2-2	CASSHRNTGELFF	TGTGCCAGCAGCCATCGGAACACCGGGGAGCTGTTTTTT
TRBV28	-	-	TRBJ1-3	CASTLRGGEGTIYF	TGTGCCAGCACTCTTAGGGGGGGCGAGGGCACCATATATTTT
TRBV7-2	-	-	TRBJ1-1	CASTHLAGGTEAFF	TGTGCCAGCACCCACCTCGCGGGGGGCACTGAAGCTTTCTTT
TRBV28	-	-	TRBJ1-1	CASSLPPQRGTEAFF	TGTGCCAGCAGTTTACCCCCACAGAGGGGCACTGAAGCTTTCTTT
TRBV6-5	-	TRBD2	TRBJ2-7	CASKIAGGPHEQYF	TGTGCCAGCAAAATAGCGGGAGGGCCCCACGAGCAGTACTTC
TRBV5-8	-	-	TRBJ2-3	CASSLLRVSTDTQYF	TGTGCCAGCAGCCTCCTGCGTGTTAGCACAGATACGCAGTATTTT
TRBV3-1/TRBV3-2	-	-	TRBJ1-1	CASSQDRRRNTEAFF	TGTGCCAGCAGCCAAGATCGGAGGAGAAACACTGAAGCTTTCTTT
TRBV5-1	-	TRBD2	TRBJ2-3	CASRSGLAGGNTQYF	TGCGCCAGCAGATCGGGACTAGCGGGAGGTAATACGCAGTATTTT
TRBV6-6	once	-	TRBJ1-5	CASLTDGNQPQHF	TGTGCCAGCTTGACCGACGGCAATCAGCCCCAGCATTTT
TRBV4-3	-	-	TRBJ1-6	CASSPGLREGSPLHF	TGCGCCAGCAGCCCGGGTCTCCGGGAAGGTTCACCCCTCCACTTT